These 18 T cell receptor beta chains share one sample of origin, sequenced in a study of cytotoxic CD8 clonotypes in ibrutinib-treated CLL. Sequencing was performed with immunoSEQ multiplex PCR; in TCRdb, only in-frame clones are kept and a portion is missing. In the table there are approximately 84,000 clones, about 85% of which are singletons. This specimen consisted of PBMCs, obtained after 12 months of ibrutinib treatment. The receptors come from a human donor with chronic lymphocytic leukemia.

This clone was picked up one time. The J gene is TRBJ2-4, the V gene TRBV5-1; 12 bases agree with TRBD2. This CDR3 has 18 residues. CDR1 and CDR2 (germline): SGHRS, YFSETQ. V was pared by 0 bases and J by 7 bases, with 11 bases of the junction left unmatched. The CDR3 sequence is CASSLGLAGGPDPNIQYF. Written as DNA, the CDR3 is TGCGCCAGCAGCTTGGGGCTAGCGGGAGGGCCCGACCCCAACATTCAGTACTTC.

This clone occurred a few times. The rearrangement uses TRBV6-4 and TRBJ2-1, with D tentatively TRBD2 (7 bases). Trimming took 6 bases from V and 6 from J, leaving 18 bases between them. Germline V gene lookup returns CDR1 MRHNA and CDR2 SNTAGT. The CDR3 runs to 15 residues. The DNA for the CDR3 is TGTGCCAGCAGCCGGGGGCTAGCGGAAACCAATGAGCAGTTCTTC. Translating gives CASSRGLAETNEQFF.

The gene calls are TRBV28 and TRBJ2-1, with D possibly TRBD2 on 6 matching bases. V was clipped by 3 bases and J by 5 bases, with 11 bases between them. The CDR3 contains 14 residues. Germline loops: CDR1 MDHEN, CDR2 SYDVKM. The CDR3 nucleotides read TGTGCCAGCAGTTTGGCGGGGAACAACAATGAGCAGTTCTTC. This sequence encodes CASSLAGNNNEQFF.

V and J are TRBV28 and TRBJ1-2, with D hard to call. This CDR3 region has 12 residues. V was shortened by 5 bases and J by 4 bases, with 8 bases between the two germline ends. Germline CDR1 is MDHEN and CDR2 is SYDVKM. CDR3 in amino acids: CASSPAPYGYTF. CDR3 sequence (DNA): TGTGCCAGCAGTCCTGCCCCCTATGGCTACACCTTC.

The chain employs TRBV6-5 and TRBJ2-1; 8 bases align to TRBD2. The CDR3 extends over 14 amino acids. V lost 5 bases to trimming and J lost 2 bases; unmatched junction nucleotides: 2. Germline assignment: CDR1 MNHEY and CDR2 SVGAGI. The CDR3 here is CASSERGPYNEQFF. In DNA form, the CDR3 reads TGTGCCAGCAGTGAGCGGGGGCCCTACAATGAGCAGTTCTTC.

The chain uses TRBV5-1 and TRBJ2-1; 11 positions match TRBD2. CDR3 length: 16 amino acids. Looked up from germline, CDR1 is SGHRS and CDR2 is YFSETQ. V lost 2 bases to trimming and J lost 1 base; unmatched junction nucleotides: 2. The CDR3 loop is CASSLLAGASYNEQFF. In DNA, the CDR3 is TGCGCCAGCAGCTTACTAGCGGGAGCGTCCTACAATGAGCAGTTCTTC.

This CDR3 is CASTHVRGLANEKLFF. For the CDR3, the DNA is TGTGCCAGCACACACGTAAGGGGGCTGGCTAATGAAAAACTGTTTTTT. This chain links TRBV27 with TRBJ1-4, with 7 bases that match TRBD1. V was clipped by 7 bases and J by 3 bases; unmatched bases: 11. Looked up from germline, CDR1 is MNHEY and CDR2 is SMNVEV (reference sequence). The CDR3 is 16 amino acids.

The chain combines TRBV15 with TRBJ1-1, with a weak D call TRBD1 (5 bases). Trimming cost V 5 bases and J 3 bases, with 22 bases left between them. CDR3 length: 17 residues. Per the germline V gene, CDR1 is LNHNV and CDR2 is YYDKDF (reference sequence). CDR3 in DNA: TGTGCCACCAGCTCTCATCCAGGGTGGGCCATGGACACTGAAGCTTTCTTT. It specifies CATSSHPGWAMDTEAFF. The full variable domain, rest sourced from reference TRBV15 and TRBJ1-1, is DAMVIQNPRYQVTQFGKPVTLSCSQTLNHNVMYWYQQKSSQAPKLLFHYYDKDFNNEADTPDNFQSRRPNTSFCFLDIRSPGLGDTAMYLCATSSHPGWAMDTEAFFGQGTRLTVV.

This sequence joins TRBV7-3 and TRBJ2-1; no reliable D call. The CDR3 totals 14 residues. Between the trimmed V and J ends, which lost 5 bases and 6 bases, there was a span of 14 bases. Germline assignment: CDR1 SGHTA and CDR2 FQGTGA. The CDR3 loop is CASSPGPRTNEQFF. DNA for the CDR3: TGTGCCAGCAGCCCCGGACCCCGTACCAATGAGCAGTTCTTC.

The CDR3 region is CAGDSTRQETQYF. The CDR3 DNA reads TGTGCCGGTGACAGTACCCGCCAAGAGACCCAGTACTTC. The chain uses TRBV30 and TRBJ2-5; possibly TRBD1 for D (5 bases). Germline CDR1 reads GTSNPN; CDR2 reads SVGIG (reference sequence). This CDR3 has 13 residues. The V end was cut by 8 bases, the J end by 1 base, with 14 bases between.

The genes are TRBV5-1 and TRBJ1-4; D is perhaps TRBD1 (5 bases). Trimming removed 4 bases from V and 7 bases from J, with 17 bases in between. Germline CDR1 reads SGHRS; CDR2 reads YFSETQ. The CDR3 extends over 15 amino acids. CDR3 nucleotide sequence: TGCGCCAGCAGCCCACCCGGGAGTAGGGGTGAAAAACTGTTTTTT. Protein sequence: CASSPPGSRGEKLFF.

The chain employs TRBV29-1 and TRBJ2-5; TRBD1 aligns across 7 bases. The germline CDR1 and CDR2 sequences are SQVTM and ANQGSEA. Trimming at V came to 6 bases and at J to 2 bases, leaving 3 bases not matched to a gene. The CDR3 is 12 amino acids. The CDR3 bases are TGCAGCGTGACAGGGCCACAAGAGACCCAGTACTTC. Its translation is CSVTGPQETQYF.

The chain combines TRBV14 with TRBJ2-7; the match to TRBD1 covers 7 bases. The CDR3 consists of 15 residues. The J segment lost 0 bases and the V segment lost 4 bases, leaving 6 bases of the junction unmatched. Looked up from germline, CDR1 is SGHDN and CDR2 is FVKESK. In DNA, the CDR3 is TGTGCCAGCAGCCGAGAGACAGGGTCCTCCTACGAGCAGTACTTC. Protein: CASSRETGSSYEQYF.

V is TRBV23-1 and J is TRBJ2-7, with 7 bases fitting TRBD2. TRBV23-1 is designated an ORF whose function remains uncertain. V was clipped by 3 bases and J by 3 bases; unmatched bases: 8. CDR3 size: 15 residues. CDR3 nucleotides: TGCGCCAGCAGTCATTGGGGGGGAGGTGGCTACGAGCAGTACTTC. It is translated as CASSHWGGGGYEQYF.

V and J are TRBV2 and TRBJ2-3; 13 nucleotides line up with TRBD2. This CDR3 contains 17 residues. Germline V gene data show CDR1 as SNHLY and CDR2 as FYNNEI. J was trimmed by 8 bases and V by 3 bases; bases with no gene match: 11. The CDR3 bases are TGTGCCAGCAGTGAGGGGGCCTGGACTAGCGGGAGCGGTACGCAGTATTTT. This sequence encodes CASSEGAWTSGSGTQYF.

V is TRBV6-5 and J is TRBJ1-4; D is unclear. Germline V CDR1 and CDR2: MNHEY, SVGAGI. The CDR3 length is 14 residues. The V gene lost 0 bases and the J gene lost 8 bases, with 10 bases spanning the gap. The CDR3 reads CASSYSMPAEKLFF. CDR3 nucleotide sequence: TGTGCCAGCAGTTACTCTATGCCGGCCGAAAAACTGTTTTTT.

The gene calls are TRBV4-3 and TRBJ2-2, with a tentative D call TRBD1 (6 bases). V was cut by 1 base and J by 1 base, with 10 bases left in between. Germline CDR1 reads LGHNA; CDR2 reads YSLEER. This CDR3 contains 16 residues. As DNA, the CDR3 is TGCGCCAGCAGCCAAGCCCCACAGGGGAACACCGGGGAGCTGTTTTTT. Amino acid sequence: CASSQAPQGNTGELFF.

This clone occurred a few times. V is TRBV19 and J is TRBJ2-1, with 13 bases aligning to TRBD2. Per the germline V gene, CDR1 is LNHDA and CDR2 is SQIVND (reference sequence). This CDR3 spans 16 amino acids. V was clipped by 4 bases and J by 5 bases; unmatched bases: 5. The CDR3 coding sequence is TGTGCCAGTAGTAGGACTAGCGGGAGTCGGCACAATGAGCAGTTCTTC. Protein: CASSRTSGSRHNEQFF.